The entry that follows covers one T cell receptor beta chain sequence. Its antigen remains unknown. Trimming left V 1 base short and J 4 bases short, with 8 bases between. This CDR3 spans 13 amino acids. Germline CDR1 reads DFQATT; CDR2 reads SNEGSKA (reference sequence). MiXCR, run by TCRdb on the 5' RACE reads, gives a single entry per CDR3 protein. Among 130,000 or so distinct CDR3 sequences, approximately 10% were seen once, and the ten largest hold about 4%. The data were obtained in a study of CD8 T cells in ankylosing spondylitis. Study observations and caveats: There were earlier reports of some motif variants in reactive arthritis synovial fluid and blood.

This clonotype was obtained from a female donor with ankylosing spondylitis or in good health (not recorded which). This sequence joins TRBV20-1 and TRBJ2-1; possibly TRBD1 or TRBD2 for D (5 bases each). What was sequenced was blood, either unsorted or a sorted T cell fraction (not recorded which). Here the CDR3 reads CSARGGRYNEQFF. CDR3 bases: TGCAGTGCTAGAGGGGGACGATACAATGAGCAGTTCTTC.